The 26 T cell receptor beta chains given below trace back to one sample, sequenced in a study of control samples from healthy donors and cancer patients. The table came from immunoSEQ multiplex PCR; TCRdb's copy has only in-frame clones and leaves some out. This sample has roughly 76,000 clones, with over 85% found just once. Sequencing used PBMCs. The receptors shown here come from a woman in her thirties or forties with lung cancer.

This chain joins TRBV30 and TRBJ1-1; D unresolved. The CDR3 consists of 13 residues. Between the trimmed V and J ends, which lost 3 bases and 2 bases, there was a span of 10 bases. Germline CDR1 GTSNPN, CDR2 SVGIG (reference sequence). DNA of the CDR3: TGTGCCTGGAGCCCCGGAATAAACACTGAAGCTTTCTTT. Encoded protein: CAWSPGINTEAFF.

V and J are TRBV27 and TRBJ2-7; the D call may be TRBD1 or TRBD2 (5 bases each). Trimming pared 6 bases from V and 0 bases from J, leaving 15 bases between. The CDR3 is made up of 15 amino acids. Germline lookup yields CDR1 MNHEY and CDR2 SMNVEV (reference sequence). The CDR3 sequence is CASSPEGWGSYEQYF. The DNA of the CDR3 is TGTGCCAGCAGCCCCGAGGGGTGGGGCTCCTACGAGCAGTACTTC.

J is TRBJ1-2 and V is TRBV19, with 8 bases identical to TRBD1. This CDR3 has 17 amino acids. The V and J ends lost 4 bases and 5 bases, in that order; junction bases with no gene match: 15. Germline CDR1 is LNHDA and CDR2 is SQIVND (reference sequence). The CDR3 sequence: CASSKYFGRDRLYGYTF. CDR3 sequence (DNA): TGTGCCAGTAGTAAATATTTCGGAAGGGACAGGCTATATGGCTACACCTTC. The full variable domain, in which reference TRBV19 and TRBJ1-2 provide the parts outside the CDR3, is DGGITQSPKYLFRKEGQNVTLSCEQNLNHDAMYWYRQDPGQGLRLIYYSQIVNDFQKGDIAEGYSVSREKKESFPLTVTSAQKNPTAFYLCASSKYFGRDRLYGYTFGSGTRLTVV.

The chain combines TRBV2 with TRBJ1-2; 10 nucleotides agree with TRBD1. The length of the CDR3 is 14 residues. The germline V gene has CDR1 SNHLY and CDR2 FYNNEI. Germline trimming cut 11 bases from V and 8 bases from J; bases unmatched to any gene: 14. CDR3 region: CASWGLDRGHGYTF. CDR3 sequence (DNA): TGTGCCTCCTGGGGCCTCGACAGGGGGCACGGCTACACCTTC.

This chain joins TRBV7-9 and TRBJ1-1; TRBD1 aligns across 10 bases. Germline V CDR1 and CDR2: SEHNR, FQNEAQ (reference sequence). The junction had 9 bases not matched to a gene; V was cut back by 1 base and J by 4 bases. The CDR3 totals 17 residues. DNA of the CDR3: TGTGCCAGCAGCTTAGTTTTTGGTCGGGACAGGGGCACTGAAGCTTTCTTT. It is translated as CASSLVFGRDRGTEAFF.

The chain has TRBV7-9 and TRBJ1-2; D gene uncertain. This CDR3 has 16 residues. The V gene's germline CDR1 is SEHNR and CDR2 FQNEAQ (reference sequence). Trimming pared 9 bases from V and 8 bases from J, leaving 28 bases between. CDR3 bases: TGTGCCAGTGTCGGGGAAATAGACGAGTACCGAAGAGGCTACACCTTC. Amino acid sequence: CASVGEIDEYRRGYTF.

The V gene is TRBV24-1, the J gene TRBJ2-3; 7 nucleotides match TRBD2. The CDR3 is 16 residues long. Germline V gene sequence: CDR1 KGHDR, CDR2 SFDVKD. V was pared by 3 bases and J by 0 bases, with 5 bases of the junction left unmatched. The CDR3 sequence is CATSDVGGDSTDTQYF. The DNA for the CDR3 is TGTGCCACCAGTGATGTGGGAGGGGACAGCACAGATACGCAGTATTTT.

The rearrangement links TRBV10-3 to TRBJ1-1, with 8 bases matching TRBD1. In germline, CDR1 is ENHRY, CDR2 SYGVKD. This CDR3 comprises 14 residues. Trimming cost V 4 bases and J 4 bases; bases outside gene matches: 5. DNA for the CDR3: TGTGCCATCAGTGGGACAGGGTATGGCACTGAAGCTTTCTTT. Its protein product is CAISGTGYGTEAFF.

The rearrangement uses TRBV7-9 and TRBJ2-7, with D possibly called TRBD1 or TRBD2 (5 bases each). Germline loops: CDR1 SEHNR, CDR2 FQNEAQ (reference sequence). This CDR3 has 13 amino acids. V was clipped by 4 bases and J by 4 bases, with 11 bases between them. CDR3 amino acids: CASSSWDVYEQYF. CDR3 nucleotides: TGTGCCAGCAGCTCCTGGGACGTATACGAGCAGTACTTC.

This sequence joins TRBV3-1 (or the pseudogene TRBV3-2) and TRBJ2-2, with TRBD1 matching 8 bases. Germline CDR1 LGHDT, CDR2 YNNKEL (reference sequence). J lost 4 bases, V lost 0 bases, and 7 bases had no gene match. This CDR3 comprises 17 residues. CDR3 DNA: TGTGCCAGCAGCCAAGACCGCGGACAGGGTCCCACCGGGGAGCTGTTTTTT. Protein: CASSQDRGQGPTGELFF.

The chain carries TRBV6-5 and TRBJ1-2; D unclear. CDR3 size: 14 residues. Trimming took 7 bases from V and 4 from J, leaving 16 bases between them. CDR1 is MNHEY and CDR2 is SVGAGI in the germline V gene. This chain's CDR3 is CASTQTGEGYGYTF. DNA of the CDR3: TGTGCCAGCACCCAAACCGGAGAGGGCTATGGCTACACCTTC.

This clone was recorded only once. The CDR3 nucleotides are TGCGCCAGCAGACAGGCGGGGGGAAACACCGGGGAGCTGTTTTTT. Amino acids: CASRQAGGNTGELFF. The chain has TRBV5-1 and TRBJ2-2; 8 bases map to TRBD2. Germline trimming cut 5 bases from V and 2 bases from J; bases unmatched to any gene: 5. Germline CDR1 is SGHRS and CDR2 is YFSETQ. The CDR3 consists of 15 residues. Drawing the rest from reference TRBV5-1 and TRBJ2-2, the complete variable domain is KAGVTQTPRYLIKTRGQQVTLSCSPISGHRSVSWYQQTPGQGLQFLFEYFSETQRNKGNFPGRFSGRQFSNSRSEMNVSTLELGDSALYLCASRQAGGNTGELFFGEGSRLTVL.

The V and J genes are TRBV4-1 and TRBJ2-3; D possibly corresponds to TRBD1 (5 bases). This CDR3 has 15 amino acids. CDR1 is MGHRA, CDR2 YSYEKL, per germline. V was trimmed by 0 bases and J by 3 bases, leaving 10 bases between them. CDR3 bases: TGCGCCAGCAGCCAAGATGGAAGGGGAACAGATACGCAGTATTTT. Encoded protein: CASSQDGRGTDTQYF.

In this sample, this clone turned up once. This CDR3 reads CAWIRKGGTEAFF. In nucleotides, the CDR3 is TGTGCCTGGATCCGAAAGGGGGGCACTGAAGCTTTCTTT. The chain recombines TRBV30 with TRBJ1-1, with a tentative D call TRBD1 (6 bases). The CDR3 consists of 13 residues. The V and J ends lost 4 bases and 4 bases respectively, with 13 bases between them. CDR1 and CDR2 (germline): GTSNPN, SVGIG (reference sequence).

CDR3 sequence reads: CASSSISGEGTDTQYF. The CDR3 bases are TGCGCCAGCAGCTCGATTAGCGGGGAAGGCACAGATACGCAGTATTTT. The chain links TRBV5-1 to TRBJ2-3; 8 bases align to TRBD2. V gave up 3 bases and J gave up 1 base; unmatched junction bases: 7. Germline lookup yields CDR1 SGHRS and CDR2 YFSETQ. This CDR3 comprises 16 residues.

The V call is TRBV15, the J call TRBJ1-1, with a weak D call TRBD1 (6 bases). CDR1 is LNHNV, CDR2 YYDKDF, per germline (reference sequence). CDR3 length: 16 residues. V lost 0 bases to trimming and J lost 2 bases, with 13 bases between them. Here the CDR3 DNA reads TGTGCCACCAGCAGAGATCAGGGGACACATAACACTGAAGCTTTCTTT. This sequence encodes CATSRDQGTHNTEAFF.

The rearrangement joins TRBV6-1 to TRBJ1-1, with no clear D. From germline, CDR1 is MNHNS and CDR2 SASEGT. V was pared by 2 bases and J by 0 bases, with 7 bases between. The CDR3 extends over 14 amino acids. Written as DNA, the CDR3 is TGTGCCAGCAGTGAATCTGGGGTGAACACTGAAGCTTTCTTT. The encoded protein is CASSESGVNTEAFF.

This chain uses TRBV19 with TRBJ1-1, with 7 positions matching TRBD1. Germline CDR1 reads LNHDA; CDR2 reads SQIVND (reference sequence). V lost 3 bases, J lost 7 bases, and 17 bases stayed unmatched. The CDR3 consists of 17 residues. CDR3 protein: CASSILSVTGVNIEAFF. DNA of the CDR3: TGTGCCAGTAGTATCTTAAGCGTTACAGGGGTGAATATTGAAGCTTTCTTT.

The rearrangement uses TRBV7-9 and TRBJ2-2, with D unresolved. V was clipped by 1 base and J by 6 bases, with 9 bases between them. This CDR3 comprises 14 residues. In germline, CDR1 is SEHNR, CDR2 FQNEAQ (reference sequence). The CDR3 sequence: CASSLVTTSGELFF. The CDR3 DNA reads TGTGCCAGCAGCTTAGTCACCACCTCCGGGGAGCTGTTTTTT.

The V and J genes are TRBV27 and TRBJ2-1; D unresolved. Germline CDR1 is MNHEY and CDR2 is SMNVEV (reference sequence). Trimming shortened V by 8 bases and J by 4 bases, and 18 bases separated the two germline ends. This CDR3 comprises 15 residues. CDR3 sequence: CASLPASLGYNEQFF. CDR3 DNA sequence: TGTGCCAGCTTACCGGCCTCCCTTGGGTACAATGAGCAGTTCTTC.

The rearrangement joins TRBV10-3 to TRBJ1-5; D is possibly TRBD1 (6 bases). Germline loops: CDR1 ENHRY, CDR2 SYGVKD. The CDR3 has 14 residues. Between the trimmed V and J ends, which lost 7 bases and 9 bases, there was a span of 19 bases. DNA of the CDR3: TGTGCCATCACTGACAGGCCGAGCGAGACGCCCCAGCATTTT. Protein product: CAITDRPSETPQHF.

The chain has TRBV6-5 and TRBJ1-2; TRBD1 agrees at 9 bases. In germline, CDR1 is MNHEY, CDR2 SVGAGI. The CDR3 contains 14 residues. The V and J ends lost 7 bases and 8 bases, in that order; junction bases with no gene match: 11. The CDR3 sequence is CASTDDRGFAGYTF. CDR3 coding DNA: TGTGCCAGCACAGATGACAGGGGGTTTGCCGGCTACACCTTC.

This clone was detected a few times. V gene TRBV5-6 combines with J gene TRBJ2-5; no firm D call. The V and J ends lost 4 bases and 4 bases respectively, with 11 bases between them. Germline V CDR1 and CDR2: SGHDT, YYEEEE. The CDR3 covers 13 residues. In nucleotides, the CDR3 is TGTGCCAGCAGCCTAGGTTCCACAGAGACCCAGTACTTC. Protein product: CASSLGSTETQYF.

The rearrangement joins TRBV29-1 to TRBJ1-2; no clear D. Trimming took 6 bases from V and 11 from J, leaving 22 bases between them. This CDR3 is built from 13 residues. The germline V gene encodes CDR1 SQVTM and CDR2 ANQGSEA. The CDR3 protein is CSVARGEALRYTF. CDR3 nucleotides: TGCAGCGTCGCTAGAGGAGAGGCCCTCCGGTACACCTTC. The full variable domain, rest sourced from reference TRBV29-1 and TRBJ1-2, is SAVISQKPSRDICQRGTSLTIQCQVDSQVTMMFWYRQQPGQSLTLIATANQGSEATYESGFVIDKFPISRPNLTFSTLTVSNMSPEDSSIYLCSVARGEALRYTFGSGTRLTVV.

To note about this clone: A junction end diverges from the germline sequence, so it may reflect a read error. The J gene is TRBJ1-2, the V gene TRBV7-7; TRBD1 aligns across 8 bases. The CDR3 is made up of 14 amino acids. The germline V gene has CDR1 SSHAT and CDR2 FNYEAQ (reference sequence). The CDR3 bases are TGTGCTAGCAGCTTAAAGGACAGGGTCTATGGCTACACCTTC. This translates into CASSLKDRVYGYTF.

The V and J genes are TRBV9 and TRBJ2-7; 11 positions match TRBD2. After removal of 1 base from V and 0 bases from J, the junction contained 0 bases not matched to a gene. The CDR3 sequence is 15 residues long. Per the germline V gene, CDR1 is SGDLS and CDR2 is YYNGEE. CDR3 region: CASSVLAGGSYEQYF. CDR3 coding DNA: TGTGCCAGCAGCGTACTAGCGGGGGGCTCCTACGAGCAGTACTTC.